This T cell receptor beta chain comes out of a study of blood T cell repertoires in COVID-19. The wider study: Nucleic acid was either cDNA or gDNA, and it came from T cells, B-cell-depleted T cells, or PBMCs.

Sequencing was performed with immunoSEQ multiplex PCR; in TCRdb, only in-frame clones are kept and a portion is missing. The sample contains about 270,000 clones, about 87% of which appear only once. Germline-derived CDR1 and CDR2 are SGHRS and YFSETQ. There are 15 residues in the CDR3. The V and J ends lost 0 bases and 5 bases respectively, with 14 bases between them. The receptor was isolated from a woman aged 50 to 60 who had recovered from COVID-19. The sample comprised PBMCs or T cells enriched from blood (not recorded which). This chain connects TRBV5-1 to TRBJ1-1; possibly TRBD1 for D (5 bases). CDR3 sequence reads: CASSLVQGGATEAFF. The CDR3 bases are TGCGCCAGCAGCTTGGTGCAGGGTGGAGCTACTGAAGCTTTCTTT.